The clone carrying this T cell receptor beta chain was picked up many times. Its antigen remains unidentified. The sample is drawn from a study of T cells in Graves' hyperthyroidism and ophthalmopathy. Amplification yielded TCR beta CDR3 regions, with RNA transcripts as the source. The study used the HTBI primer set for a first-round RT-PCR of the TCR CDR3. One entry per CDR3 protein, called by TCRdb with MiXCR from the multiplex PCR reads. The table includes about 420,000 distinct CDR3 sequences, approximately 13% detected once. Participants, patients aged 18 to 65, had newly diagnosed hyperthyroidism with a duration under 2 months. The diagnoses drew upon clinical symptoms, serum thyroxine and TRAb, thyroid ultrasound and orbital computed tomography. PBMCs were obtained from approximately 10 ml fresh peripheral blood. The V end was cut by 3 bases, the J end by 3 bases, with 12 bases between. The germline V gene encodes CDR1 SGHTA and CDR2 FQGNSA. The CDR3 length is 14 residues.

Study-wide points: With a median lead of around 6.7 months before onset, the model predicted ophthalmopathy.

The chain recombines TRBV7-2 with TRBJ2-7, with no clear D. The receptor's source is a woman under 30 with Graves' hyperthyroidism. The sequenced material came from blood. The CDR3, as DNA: TGTGCCAGCAGCTTTAATAGTGTAGGCTACGAGCAGTACTTC. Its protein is CASSFNSVGYEQYF. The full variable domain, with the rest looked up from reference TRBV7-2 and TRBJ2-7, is GAGVSQSPSNKVTEKGKDVELRCDPISGHTALYWYRQSLGQGLEFLIYFQGNSAPDKSGLPSDRFSAERTGGSVSTLTIQRTQQEDSAVYLCASSFNSVGYEQYFGPGTRLTVT.